A single sample is the source of the 29 T cell receptor beta chains below, sequenced in a study of PD-L1 blockade in urothelial cancer. The protocol was immunoSEQ multiplex PCR, while the TCRdb copy is restricted to in-frame clones and leaves out a portion. The table shows roughly 17,000 clones, with around 91% occurring only once. The time point denotes: pretreatment peripheral blood. Source: PBMCs, taken around atezolizumab (anti-PD-L1) treatment. The receptors shown here come from a man between 65 and 80 years old with urothelial cancer.

The rearrangement uses TRBV9 and TRBJ2-5; 16 bases match TRBD2. The CDR3 spans 16 residues. The germline V gene has CDR1 SGDLS and CDR2 YYNGEE. With V trimmed by 4 bases and J by 7 bases, 7 bases remained unmatched. CDR3 DNA sequence: TGTGCCAGCAGCAAGGGACTAGCGGGGGGGCCCGGGACCCAGTACTTC. Translating gives CASSKGLAGGPGTQYF.

The rearrangement uses TRBV6-6 and TRBJ1-5; 9 nucleotides line up with TRBD1. Germline-derived CDR1 and CDR2 are MNHNY and SVGAGI (reference sequence). V lost 6 bases and J lost 5; bases outside the gene matches: 8. CDR3 size: 15 residues. The chain's CDR3 is CASRATDRGYQPQHF. In DNA form, the CDR3 reads TGTGCCAGCAGGGCGACGGACAGGGGTTATCAGCCCCAGCATTTT.

The chain carries TRBV30 and TRBJ1-2; D unclear. This CDR3 contains 13 residues. V was trimmed by 3 bases and J by 4 bases, leaving 12 bases between them. The germline gives CDR1 GTSNPN, CDR2 SVGIG (reference sequence). The CDR3 coding sequence is TGTGCCTGGAGCGAGGGTTTTGCCTATGGCTACACCTTC. Protein sequence: CAWSEGFAYGYTF. The complete variable domain, with remaining parts taken from reference TRBV30 and TRBJ1-2, reads SQTIHQWPATLVQPVGSPLSLECTVEGTSNPNLYWYRQAAGRGLQLLFYSVGIGQISSEVPQNLSASRPQDRQFILSSKKLLLSDSGFYLCAWSEGFAYGYTFGSGTRLTVV.

The V and J genes are TRBV5-4 and TRBJ1-4; D perhaps matches TRBD1 (6 bases). Trimming took off 0 bases at V and 3 bases at J, with 12 bases between the two ends. Germline loops: CDR1 SGHNT, CDR2 YYREEE (reference sequence). The CDR3 covers 16 residues. The CDR3 loop is CASSLGRGAANEKLFF. For the CDR3, the DNA is TGTGCCAGCAGCTTGGGCAGGGGAGCGGCTAATGAAAAACTGTTTTTT. The full variable domain, its missing parts supplied by reference TRBV5-4 and TRBJ1-4, is ETGVTQSPTHLIKTRGQQVTLRCSSQSGHNTVSWYQQALGQGPQFIFQYYREEENGRGNFPPRFSGLQFPNYSSELNVNALELDDSALYLCASSLGRGAANEKLFFGSGTQLSVL.

The rearrangement links TRBV21-1 to TRBJ1-1; TRBD1, as called in the table, went unchecked against the DNA. TRBV21-1 is shown as a pseudogene. The CDR3 is made up of 18 amino acids. The CDR3 bases are TGTGCCAGCAGCAATCATCCAGTGCGGACAGATCCGAACACTGAAGCTTTCTTT. Its translation is CASSNHPVRTDPNTEAFF.

The V and J genes are TRBV7-2 and TRBJ1-1, with D uncertain. Per germline, CDR1 SGHTA and CDR2 FQGNSA. This CDR3 is 13 amino acids long. V lost 2 bases to trimming and J lost 5 bases, with 9 bases between them. CDR3 in DNA: TGTGCCAGCAGCTTAAGCGGTGGGACTGAAGCTTTCTTT. Translation gives CASSLSGGTEAFF.

J is TRBJ2-3 and V is TRBV28, with TRBD1 matching 7 bases. Germline CDR1 MDHEN, CDR2 SYDVKM. With 4 bases clipped from V and 2 bases from J, the junction kept 6 bases outside the gene matches. The CDR3 length is 15 residues. CDR3 DNA: TGTGCCAGCAGTTACAGGGGAGACAACACAGATACGCAGTATTTT. Protein: CASSYRGDNTDTQYF.

The gene calls are TRBV19 and TRBJ1-4; D might be TRBD1 (5 bases). The CDR3 runs to 15 residues. Germline lookup yields CDR1 LNHDA and CDR2 SQIVND (reference sequence). V was trimmed by 6 bases and J by 8 bases, leaving 19 bases between them. The CDR3, as DNA: TGTGCCAGTAGAGACCTCAGGGCCGACGGAGAAAAACTGTTTTTT. Its protein is CASRDLRADGEKLFF.

This chain uses TRBV5-1 with TRBJ2-3, with TRBD2 identical over 11 bases. CDR3 length: 14 amino acids. Trimming at V came to 3 bases and at J to 4 bases, leaving 1 base not matched to a gene. CDR1 and CDR2 from the germline V gene are SGHRS and YFSETQ. The CDR3 region has the DNA TGCGCCAGCAGCTCGGGACTAGCGGCAGATACGCAGTATTTT. Translation: CASSSGLAADTQYF.

The chain is built from TRBV18 and TRBJ1-3; D call uncertain. This CDR3 is built from 13 residues. CDR1 and CDR2 from the germline V gene are KGHSH and LQKENI. Trimming cost V 4 bases and J 4 bases, with 8 bases left between them. The CDR3 DNA follows: TGTGCCAGCTCACGGATGGAGGGAAACACCATATATTTT. Encoded protein: CASSRMEGNTIYF.

This chain links TRBV4-1 with TRBJ1-6; 11 bases agree with TRBD1. The CDR3 has 17 residues. V lost 1 base, J lost 9 bases, and 8 bases stayed unmatched. The V gene's germline CDR1 is MGHRA and CDR2 YSYEKL. CDR3 bases: TGCGCCAGCAGCCAAGTCCCGATGGACAGGGGGCTTTCACCCCTCCACTTT. This sequence encodes CASSQVPMDRGLSPLHF.

This clone was seen just once. The rearrangement links TRBV5-1 to TRBJ1-2, with D uncertain. Germline CDR1 is SGHRS and CDR2 is YFSETQ. V gave up 4 bases and J gave up 4 bases, with 14 bases separating them. The CDR3 is 14 residues long. CDR3 sequence (DNA): TGCGCCAGCAGCCTAGGATCGGGTGCCTATGGCTACACCTTC. It translates to CASSLGSGAYGYTF.

The chain carries TRBV4-1 and TRBJ2-2, with D possibly being TRBD2 (5 bases). The CDR3 totals 13 residues. Germline CDR1 MGHRA, CDR2 YSYEKL. V was clipped by 0 bases and J by 6 bases, with 5 bases between them. CDR3 DNA sequence: TGCGCCAGCAGCCAAGATAGCGCCGGGGAGCTGTTTTTT. This encodes CASSQDSAGELFF.

The rearrangement joins TRBV2 to TRBJ1-3; the D is unclear. Germline-derived CDR1 and CDR2 are SNHLY and FYNNEI. Trimming took off 6 bases at V and 8 bases at J, with 11 bases between the two ends. There are 12 residues in the CDR3. The CDR3 sequence: CASRRREDTIYF. The CDR3 DNA reads as TGTGCCAGCAGGAGGCGAGAAGACACCATATATTTT.

The rearrangement uses TRBV5-1 and TRBJ2-2; 11 bases match TRBD1. Germline V CDR1 and CDR2: SGHRS, YFSETQ. This CDR3 contains 20 residues. Trimming removed 0 bases from V and 3 bases from J; junction bases left unmatched: 13. In nucleotides, the CDR3 is TGCGCCAGCAGCTTGGATGAGGGGACAGGGGGGATTGCGGACACCGGGGAGCTGTTTTTT. Translated: CASSLDEGTGGIADTGELFF.

The chain links TRBV19 to TRBJ2-1; TRBD1 aligns across 11 bases. The junction had 5 bases not matched to a gene; V was cut back by 7 bases and J by 3 bases. The germline V gene has CDR1 LNHDA and CDR2 SQIVND (reference sequence). This CDR3 is 15 amino acids long. CDR3 loop: CASTFGTGGYNEQFF. Written as DNA, the CDR3 is TGTGCCAGTACTTTCGGGACAGGGGGCTACAATGAGCAGTTCTTC.

The chain recombines TRBV7-2 with TRBJ1-6; 7 nucleotides align to TRBD1. The germline V gene encodes CDR1 SGHTA and CDR2 FQGNSA. This CDR3 contains 13 residues. J was trimmed by 9 bases and V by 3 bases; bases with no gene match: 2. CDR3: CASSFDRASPLHF. The CDR3 region has the DNA TGTGCCAGCAGCTTCGACAGGGCTTCACCCCTCCACTTT.

The chain uses TRBV21-1 and TRBJ1-5; the table calls TRBD1, which could not be checked here. TRBV21-1 is a listed pseudogene. The CDR3 is 17 residues long. This CDR3 is CASSQDRGKTSNQPQHF. The CDR3 DNA sequence: TGTGCCAGCAGCCAGGACAGGGGGAAGACTAGCAATCAGCCCCAGCATTTT.

The chain couples TRBV4-1 to TRBJ1-2, with D possibly matching TRBD1 (6 bases). This CDR3 is 17 amino acids long. Germline CDR1 MGHRA, CDR2 YSYEKL. The germline V and J ends were trimmed by 1 base and 4 bases, with 19 bases remaining between them. CDR3 nucleotides: TGCGCCAGCAGCCAAGGACGGGACACTGGACGGGGCTATGGCTACACCTTC. Translation: CASSQGRDTGRGYGYTF.

The rearrangement uses TRBV7-8 and TRBJ2-5, with a possible D match to TRBD2 (6 bases). The CDR3 has 13 residues. Germline V gene data show CDR1 as SGHVS and CDR2 as FQNEAQ. Trimming left V 5 bases short and J 5 bases short, with 12 bases between. The CDR3 nucleotides read TGTGCCAGCAGCAAGGGACTGTGGGAGACCCAGTACTTC. It codes for CASSKGLWETQYF.

About this clone: At one end the junction does not follow the germline gene, possibly because of a read error. This chain's CDR3 is CASGVYSDQPQHF. In DNA, the CDR3 is TGTGCCAGCGGTGTCTATAGCGATCAGCCCCAGCATTTT. The V gene is TRBV6-1, the J gene TRBJ1-5; unclear D gene. CDR3 length: 13 residues. Germline values: CDR1 MNHNS, CDR2 SASEGT.

The chain's CDR3 is CASSLPGGNEKLFF. The CDR3 bases are TGTGCCAGCAGCCTTCCGGGGGGGAATGAAAAACTGTTTTTT. The chain has TRBV5-6 and TRBJ1-4, with D possibly being TRBD1 (5 bases). Germline values: CDR1 SGHDT, CDR2 YYEEEE. The V end was cut by 4 bases, the J end by 5 bases, with 12 bases between. CDR3 length: 14 amino acids.

V gene TRBV27 combines with J gene TRBJ2-3, with no clear D. Trimming removed 7 bases at V and 2 bases at J, with 7 bases between. The CDR3 totals 12 residues. Germline assignment: CDR1 MNHEY and CDR2 SMNVEV (reference sequence). The CDR3 here is CASMSLTDTQYF. CDR3 in DNA: TGTGCCAGCATGTCTCTCACAGATACGCAGTATTTT.

This chain joins TRBV5-1 and TRBJ1-3; D is unresolved. Germline loops: CDR1 SGHRS, CDR2 YFSETQ. The germline V and J ends were trimmed by 0 bases and 4 bases, with 8 bases remaining between them. The CDR3 covers 14 residues. CDR3: CASSLVGDGNTIYF. The CDR3 nucleotides read TGCGCCAGCAGCTTGGTTGGAGACGGAAACACCATATATTTT.

The J gene is TRBJ1-5, the V gene TRBV28; D might be TRBD1 (6 bases). The CDR3 has 15 amino acids. CDR1 is MDHEN and CDR2 is SYDVKM in the germline V gene. Trimming removed 5 bases at V and 4 bases at J, with 15 bases between. The CDR3 loop is CASSTRGYGNQPQHF. The CDR3 nucleotides are TGTGCCAGCAGTACCAGGGGATATGGAAATCAGCCCCAGCATTTT.

The rearrangement links TRBV7-2 to TRBJ1-4; tentatively, D is TRBD1 (6 bases). The CDR3 loop spans 15 amino acids. Germline assignment: CDR1 SGHTA and CDR2 FQGNSA. V lost 2 bases and J 4 bases, leaving 11 bases between the germline ends. The CDR3 nucleotides are TGTGCCAGCAGCTTAACAGGGAACCGTAATGAAAAACTGTTTTTT. Residues: CASSLTGNRNEKLFF.

V gene TRBV6-1 combines with J gene TRBJ2-7; no clear D gene. The V gene's germline CDR1 is MNHNS and CDR2 SASEGT. The germline V and J ends were trimmed by 10 bases and 4 bases, with 20 bases remaining between them. The CDR3 is 14 residues long. The CDR3 here is CATESPAGRYEQYF. CDR3 nucleotides: TGTGCCACCGAAAGCCCGGCAGGAAGGTACGAGCAGTACTTC.

The CDR3 sequence is CASRDRGLGNTIYF. CDR3 in DNA: TGTGCCAGCAGGGACAGGGGGCTTGGAAACACCATATATTTT. The chain uses TRBV6-1 and TRBJ1-3, with TRBD1 matching over 11 bases. With 6 bases clipped from V and 3 bases from J, the junction kept 1 base outside the gene matches. The germline gives CDR1 MNHNS, CDR2 SASEGT. This CDR3 is built from 14 residues.

The rearrangement uses TRBV6-5 and TRBJ2-1; D possibly corresponds to TRBD2 (6 bases). The CDR3 loop spans 15 amino acids. The germline V gene encodes CDR1 MNHEY and CDR2 SVGAGI. V lost 2 bases and J lost 0, with 8 bases in between. This chain's CDR3 is CASSYGRSSYNEQFF. CDR3 DNA: TGTGCCAGCAGTTACGGGAGGAGCTCCTACAATGAGCAGTTCTTC.